This T cell receptor (beta chain) was recorded in a study of CD8 T cells in ankylosing spondylitis. Study findings and constraints: Disease-linked clones reportedly concentrated significantly in matched ankylosing spondylitis synovial fluid. A TCR beta motif of fewer than ten highly homologous variants appeared characteristic of ankylosing spondylitis blood.

CDR1 SQVTM and CDR2 ANQGSEA come from the germline V gene. V was clipped by 7 bases and J by 3 bases, with 21 bases between them. The length of the CDR3 is 15 residues. TCR beta libraries were made by quantitative 5'-RACE with molecular barcodes. TCRdb itself ran the 5' RACE reads through MiXCR, one entry per CDR3 protein. The data hold about 440,000 distinct CDR3 sequences, with approximately 17% observed a single time. With regard to this clonotype: What it binds is unknown.

The sample was blood, either unsorted or a sorted T cell fraction (not recorded which). This receptor was obtained from a male donor with ankylosing spondylitis. The genes are TRBV29-1 and TRBJ1-1; possible D gene TRBD1, 5 bases. The CDR3 coding sequence is TGCAGCGCCCTCCGGACACCCGTCTCGGACACTGAAGCTTTCTTT. It specifies CSALRTPVSDTEAFF.